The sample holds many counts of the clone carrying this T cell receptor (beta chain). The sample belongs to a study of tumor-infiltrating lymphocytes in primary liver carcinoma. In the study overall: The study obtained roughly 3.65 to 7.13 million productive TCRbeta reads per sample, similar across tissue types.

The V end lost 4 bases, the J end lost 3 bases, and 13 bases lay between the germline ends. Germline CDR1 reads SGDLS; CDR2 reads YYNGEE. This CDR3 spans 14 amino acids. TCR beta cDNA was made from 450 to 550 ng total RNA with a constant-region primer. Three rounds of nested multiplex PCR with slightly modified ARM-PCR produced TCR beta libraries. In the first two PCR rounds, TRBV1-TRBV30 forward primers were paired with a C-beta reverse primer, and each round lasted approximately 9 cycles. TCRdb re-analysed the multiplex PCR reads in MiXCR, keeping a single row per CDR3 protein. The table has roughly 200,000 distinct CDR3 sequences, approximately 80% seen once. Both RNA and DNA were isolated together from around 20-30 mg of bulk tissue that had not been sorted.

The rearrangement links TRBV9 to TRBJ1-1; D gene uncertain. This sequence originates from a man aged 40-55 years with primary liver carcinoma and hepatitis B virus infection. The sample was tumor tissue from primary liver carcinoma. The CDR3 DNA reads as TGTGCCAGCAGCCCGTCCACCTTGGACACTGAAGCTTTCTTT. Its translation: CASSPSTLDTEAFF. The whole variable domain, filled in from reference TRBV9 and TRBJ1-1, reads DSGVTQTPKHLITATGQRVTLRCSPRSGDLSVYWYQQSLDQGLQFLIQYYNGEERAKGNILERFSAQQFPDLHSELNLSSLELGDSALYFCASSPSTLDTEAFFGQGTRLTVV.